Listed below are T cell receptor beta chains from one sample, sequenced in a study of technical replicates of blood from several donors. Assay used: immunoSEQ multiplex PCR; TCRdb lists only in-frame clones, some missing. The profile shows roughly 87,000 clones, over 85% of them singletons. The sequencing input was T cells isolated from PBMCs. The origin of the receptors is a human donor in good health. CDR3s include the opening cysteine and the closing phenylalanine or tryptophan. Each record gives: J gene, V gene, D gene, clone size, CDR3 protein, CDR3 DNA. D genes are given only for firm matches. Only part of the rows carry a size: once, few, many, or a class if the clone is expanded.

J gene: TRBJ2-5; V gene: TRBV10-3; D gene: TRBD2; clone size: few; CDR3 protein: CAISGRPSGGDETQYF; CDR3 DNA: TGTGCCATCAGTGGAAGGCCTAGCGGGGGAGATGAGACCCAGTACTTC
J gene: TRBJ1-2; V gene: TRBV28; D gene: .; clone size: .; CDR3 protein: CASSLVEGAQGYTF; CDR3 DNA: TGTGCCAGCAGTTTAGTGGAGGGCGCTCAAGGCTACACCTTC
J gene: TRBJ2-5; V gene: TRBV4-1; D gene: .; clone size: .; CDR3 protein: CASSFHPEGGKEETQYF; CDR3 DNA: TGCGCCAGCAGCTTCCACCCAGAGGGGGGGAAAGAAGAGACCCAGTACTTC
J gene: TRBJ1-5; V gene: TRBV7-8; D gene: TRBD1; clone size: .; CDR3 protein: CASSIGTGPQPQHF; CDR3 DNA: TGTGCCAGCAGCATCGGGACAGGGCCTCAGCCCCAGCATTTT
J gene: TRBJ1-2; V gene: TRBV7-9; D gene: TRBD1; clone size: .; CDR3 protein: CASSLGTGGGYGYTF; CDR3 DNA: TGTGCCAGCAGCTTAGGGACAGGGGGCGGCTATGGCTACACCTTC
J gene: TRBJ2-5; V gene: TRBV6-6; D gene: TRBD2; clone size: .; CDR3 protein: CASIHGGEGGETQYF; CDR3 DNA: TGTGCCAGCATCCACGGGGGGGAAGGGGGAGAGACCCAGTACTTC
J gene: TRBJ2-4; V gene: TRBV11-3; D gene: .; clone size: .; CDR3 protein: CASSLSLGRLAKNIQYF; CDR3 DNA: TGTGCCAGCAGCTTATCCCTCGGCAGACTAGCCAAAAACATTCAGTACTTC
J gene: TRBJ1-2; V gene: TRBV6-5; D gene: .; clone size: .; CDR3 protein: CASSWGVLYGYTF; CDR3 DNA: TGTGCCAGCAGTTGGGGGGTCCTCTATGGCTACACCTTC
J gene: TRBJ1-2; V gene: TRBV5-6; D gene: .; clone size: once; CDR3 protein: CASSHSGNYGYTF; CDR3 DNA: TGTGCCAGCAGCCATAGCGGAAACTATGGCTACACCTTC
J gene: TRBJ1-1; V gene: TRBV7-9; D gene: TRBD1; clone size: .; CDR3 protein: CASSLVQTGLEAFF; CDR3 DNA: TGTGCCAGCAGCTTAGTCCAGACAGGGCTCGAAGCTTTCTTT
J gene: TRBJ1-3; V gene: TRBV2; D gene: .; clone size: .; CDR3 protein: CASSEETVSGNTIYF; CDR3 DNA: TGTGCCAGCAGTGAAGAGACAGTCTCTGGAAACACCATATATTTT
J gene: TRBJ2-3; V gene: TRBV5-1; D gene: .; clone size: once; CDR3 protein: CASSLEVGDTQYF; CDR3 DNA: TGCGCCAGCAGCTTGGAAGTCGGGGATACGCAGTATTTT
J gene: TRBJ1-1; V gene: TRBV27; D gene: TRBD1; clone size: .; CDR3 protein: CASSPTGVLYTEAFF; CDR3 DNA: TGTGCCAGCAGTCCGACAGGGGTACTGTACACTGAAGCTTTCTTT
J gene: TRBJ2-3; V gene: TRBV27; D gene: TRBD2; clone size: .; CDR3 protein: CASSSTLLAGEDTQYF; CDR3 DNA: TGTGCCAGCAGTTCAACCCTACTAGCGGGGGAAGATACGCAGTATTTT
J gene: TRBJ2-1; V gene: TRBV5-1; D gene: TRBD1; clone size: .; CDR3 protein: CASSSTLDRFSSVF; CDR3 DNA: TGCGCCAGCAGCTCCACTTTGGACAGGTTCTCCTCGGTCTTC
J gene: TRBJ2-1; V gene: TRBV14; D gene: TRBD2; clone size: .; CDR3 protein: CASSPSGRNNEQFF; CDR3 DNA: TGTGCCAGCAGCCCTAGCGGGAGAAACAATGAGCAGTTCTTC
J gene: TRBJ2-7; V gene: TRBV29-1; D gene: .; clone size: .; CDR3 protein: CSVALMGGSYEQYF; CDR3 DNA: TGCAGCGTTGCCCTTATGGGGGGATCCTACGAGCAGTACTTC
J gene: TRBJ2-7; V gene: TRBV19; D gene: .; clone size: .; CDR3 protein: CASSIGLNYEQYF; CDR3 DNA: TGTGCCAGTAGTATCGGACTCAACTACGAGCAGTACTTC
J gene: TRBJ2-3; V gene: TRBV9; D gene: TRBD1; clone size: .; CDR3 protein: CASSVISEGATQYF; CDR3 DNA: TGTGCCAGCAGCGTAATAAGTGAGGGGGCTACGCAGTATTTT
J gene: TRBJ1-3; V gene: TRBV2; D gene: TRBD1; clone size: .; CDR3 protein: CASSPGTGVNGNTIYF; CDR3 DNA: TGTGCCAGCAGTCCAGGGACAGGGGTCAATGGAAACACCATATATTTT
J gene: TRBJ1-1; V gene: TRBV6-4; D gene: TRBD1; clone size: .; CDR3 protein: CASSRTGNTEAFF; CDR3 DNA: TGTGCCAGCAGTAGGACAGGGAACACTGAAGCTTTCTTT
J gene: TRBJ2-7; V gene: TRBV10-2; D gene: TRBD2; clone size: .; CDR3 protein: CASSFPGLAGYEQYF; CDR3 DNA: TGCGCCAGCAGTTTCCCGGGACTAGCGGGATACGAGCAGTACTTC
J gene: TRBJ1-3; V gene: TRBV7-6; D gene: .; clone size: .; CDR3 protein: CASSPGVPSGNTIYF; CDR3 DNA: TGTGCCAGCAGCCCAGGGGTCCCCTCTGGAAACACCATATATTTT
J gene: TRBJ2-2; V gene: TRBV7-2; D gene: .; clone size: .; CDR3 protein: CASSPTMNGELFF; CDR3 DNA: TGTGCCAGCAGCCCGACTATGAACGGGGAGCTGTTTTTT
J gene: TRBJ1-2; V gene: TRBV9; D gene: .; clone size: .; CDR3 protein: CASSAGGGMGGYTF; CDR3 DNA: TGTGCCAGCAGCGCGGGTGGTGGAATGGGTGGCTACACCTTC
J gene: TRBJ2-1; V gene: TRBV6-5; D gene: .; clone size: .; CDR3 protein: CASSNPNEQFF; CDR3 DNA: TGTGCCAGCAGCAATCCCAATGAGCAGTTCTTC
J gene: TRBJ2-7; V gene: TRBV13; D gene: .; clone size: .; CDR3 protein: CASSPEGTPPTYEQYF; CDR3 DNA: TGTGCCAGCAGCCCAGAAGGGACTCCGCCTACCTACGAGCAGTACTTC
J gene: TRBJ2-7; V gene: TRBV7-9; D gene: TRBD2; clone size: once; CDR3 protein: CASSRNRELAGTPEQYF; CDR3 DNA: TGTGCCAGCAGCCGAAACCGAGAGCTAGCGGGAACCCCCGAGCAGTACTTC
J gene: TRBJ1-1; V gene: TRBV18; D gene: TRBD1; clone size: .; CDR3 protein: CASSPQDRELNTEAFF; CDR3 DNA: TGTGCCAGCTCACCACAAGACAGGGAGTTGAACACTGAAGCTTTCTTT
J gene: TRBJ2-3; V gene: TRBV5-1; D gene: TRBD1; clone size: .; CDR3 protein: CASSLNWQGAEDTQYF; CDR3 DNA: TGCGCCAGCAGCTTGAATTGGCAGGGGGCTGAAGATACGCAGTATTTT
J gene: TRBJ2-5; V gene: TRBV11-3; D gene: TRBD2; clone size: once; CDR3 protein: CASSQGLAGAQETQYF; CDR3 DNA: TGTGCCAGCAGCCAAGGACTAGCGGGAGCACAAGAGACCCAGTACTTC
J gene: TRBJ1-1; V gene: TRBV19; D gene: TRBD1; clone size: once; CDR3 protein: CASSVHRGPSTNTEAFF; CDR3 DNA: TGTGCCAGTAGTGTTCACAGGGGGCCCTCCACGAACACTGAAGCTTTCTTT
J gene: TRBJ2-3; V gene: TRBV10-1; D gene: .; clone size: .; CDR3 protein: CASSGGLFDTQYF; CDR3 DNA: TGCGCCAGCAGTGGGGGGCTATTCGATACGCAGTATTTT
J gene: TRBJ1-2; V gene: TRBV5-5; D gene: TRBD1; clone size: .; CDR3 protein: CASSARGVGGYTF; CDR3 DNA: TGTGCCAGCAGCGCCAGGGGGGTGGGTGGCTACACCTTC
J gene: TRBJ2-6; V gene: TRBV7-6; D gene: .; clone size: .; CDR3 protein: CASSPGAGPLYSGANVLTF; CDR3 DNA: TGTGCCAGCAGCCCAGGGGCCGGGCCCCTCTACTCTGGGGCCAACGTCCTGACTTTC
J gene: TRBJ2-2; V gene: TRBV18; D gene: .; clone size: .; CDR3 protein: CASSPPQAGELFF; CDR3 DNA: TGTGCCAGCTCACCACCCCAGGCCGGGGAGCTGTTTTTT
J gene: TRBJ1-2; V gene: TRBV7-6; D gene: .; clone size: .; CDR3 protein: CASSPDRSHGYTF; CDR3 DNA: TGTGCCAGCAGCCCAGACAGAAGCCATGGCTACACCTTC